This TCR beta chain originates from a study of T cell responses to AZD1222 COVID-19 vaccine. At the level of the study: Second doses that came at about 4 or about 12 weeks were put together.

This table comes from immunoSEQ multiplex PCR, and its TCRdb copy is limited to in-frame clones, with some not included. The table has 100,000 to 140,000 clones, around nine tenths seen once. Findings of the study overall: Donors, mostly white British, included more females; clonal diversity was possibly underestimated.

The CDR3 runs to 15 residues. As regards this clone: Antigen: not known.

This chain links TRBV12-2 with TRBJ1-5; the table's D call TRBD1 went unverified against the DNA. TRBV12-2 is a pseudogene segment. This receptor was identified in an adult in good health. The material sequenced was peripheral blood, taken on day 0 of AZD1222 vaccination. The CDR3 coding sequence is TGTGCAAGTCGCCCAAGGGACAGAGGATATCAGCCCCAGCATTTT. It is translated as CASRPRDRGYQPQHF.